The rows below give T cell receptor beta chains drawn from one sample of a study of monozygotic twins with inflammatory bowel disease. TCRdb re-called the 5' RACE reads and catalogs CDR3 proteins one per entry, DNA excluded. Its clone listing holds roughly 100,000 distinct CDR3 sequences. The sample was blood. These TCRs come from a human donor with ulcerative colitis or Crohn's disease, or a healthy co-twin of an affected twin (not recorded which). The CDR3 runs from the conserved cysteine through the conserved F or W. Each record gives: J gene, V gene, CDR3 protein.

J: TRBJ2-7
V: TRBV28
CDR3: CASSRQILSSYEQYF

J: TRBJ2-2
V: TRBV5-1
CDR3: CASSLSRLAGATGELFF

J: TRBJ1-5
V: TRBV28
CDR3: CASSLKSQPQHF

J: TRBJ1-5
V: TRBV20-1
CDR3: CSARLGEYSNQPQHF

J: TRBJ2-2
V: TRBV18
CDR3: CASPLGQTNTGELFF

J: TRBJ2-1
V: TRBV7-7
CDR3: CASSLGVGDEQFF

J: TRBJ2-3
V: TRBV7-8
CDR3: CASSFETLNTQYF

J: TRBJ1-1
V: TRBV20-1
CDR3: CSASHPPQNTEAFF

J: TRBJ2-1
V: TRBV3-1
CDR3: CVSSQVGNEQFF

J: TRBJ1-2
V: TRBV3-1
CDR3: CASSHTVGGYGYTF

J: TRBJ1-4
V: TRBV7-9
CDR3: CASSPRQGAVEKLFF

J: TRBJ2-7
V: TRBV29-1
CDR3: CSSRDRVVDEQYF

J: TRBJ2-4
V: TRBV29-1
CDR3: CSVEGRGSGAKNIQYF

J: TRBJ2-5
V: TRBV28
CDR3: CASSGGPVGETQYF

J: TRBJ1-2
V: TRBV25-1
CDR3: CASSVQGINYGYTF

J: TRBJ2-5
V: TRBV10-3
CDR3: CAISSLGETQYF

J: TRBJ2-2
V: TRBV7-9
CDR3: CASSSRGEWSTGELFF

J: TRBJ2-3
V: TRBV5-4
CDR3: CASSPVRTDTQYF

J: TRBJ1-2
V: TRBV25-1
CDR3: CASSVAGAEGYTF

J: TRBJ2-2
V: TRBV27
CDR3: CASSTGTRPRKNTGELFF

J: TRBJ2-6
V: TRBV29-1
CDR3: CSVVSGFGANVPTF

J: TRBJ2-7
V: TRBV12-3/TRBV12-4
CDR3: CASSFGGGAQYEQYF

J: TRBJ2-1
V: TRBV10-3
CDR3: CAISESRGDAYNEQFF

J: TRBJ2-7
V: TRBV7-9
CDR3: CASSSGLAGVEQYF

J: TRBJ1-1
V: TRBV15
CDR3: CATSRDGQTTNTEAFF

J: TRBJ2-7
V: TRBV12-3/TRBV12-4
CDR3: CASRSIDSSGGSPYEQYF

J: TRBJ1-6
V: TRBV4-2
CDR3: CASSQSQGGNSPLHF

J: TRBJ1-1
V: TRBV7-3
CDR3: CASSLTGYTEAFF

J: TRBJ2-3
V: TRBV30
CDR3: CAWSGGRSSTDTQYF

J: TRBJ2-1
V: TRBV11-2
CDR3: CASSLGMGYSSYNEQFF

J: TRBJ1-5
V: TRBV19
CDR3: CASSGDRGSYQPQHF

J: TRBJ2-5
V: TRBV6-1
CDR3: CASRRDPLKETQYF

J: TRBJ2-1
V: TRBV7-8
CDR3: CASSFHTDNKAQFF

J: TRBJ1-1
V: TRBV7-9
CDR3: CASSPQGPTSGEAFF

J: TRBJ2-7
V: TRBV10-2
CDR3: CASSGSSTYEQYF

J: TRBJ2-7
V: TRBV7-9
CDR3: CASSTPGEGTYEQYF

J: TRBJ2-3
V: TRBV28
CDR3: CASMGVGTDTQYF

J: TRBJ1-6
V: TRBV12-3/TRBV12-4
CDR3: CASSFGQGPSPLHF

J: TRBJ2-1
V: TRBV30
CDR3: CAWRRGAGNEQFF

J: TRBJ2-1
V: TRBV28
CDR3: CASSSSGAINEQFF

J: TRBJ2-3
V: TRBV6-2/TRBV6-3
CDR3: CASSYFGGFTDTQYF

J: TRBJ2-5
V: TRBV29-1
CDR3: CSVEKRTVETQYF

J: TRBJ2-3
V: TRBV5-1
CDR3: CASSVVPSAGGDTQYF

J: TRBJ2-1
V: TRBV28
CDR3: CASSLPLSSSYNEQFF

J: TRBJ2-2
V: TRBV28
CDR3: CASSRRQGYTGELFF

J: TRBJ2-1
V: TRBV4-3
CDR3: CASSQGATLDSYNEQFF